Presented here are 30 T cell receptor beta chains from one specimen sequenced in a study of T-cell memory formation after mild COVID-19. TCRdb processed the 5' RACE reads anew with MiXCR; each CDR3 protein has one entry. The sample has approximately 580,000 distinct CDR3 sequences; 20% are singletons. The specimen sequenced was PBMCs or a T cell subset sorted from them (not recorded which). These receptors all come from an adult woman who had mild COVID-19 (a few samples of this study predate the infection). Cell type and time point are not known.

CDR3 in amino acids: CASSHFLAGFDLSYTF. CDR3 in DNA: TGCGCCAGCAGCCATTTTTTGGCAGGCTTCGACCTCAGCTACACCTTC. The genes are TRBV4-3 and TRBJ1-2; D call uncertain. This CDR3 region has 16 residues. The germline V gene encodes CDR1 LGHNA and CDR2 YSLEER. V was trimmed by 3 bases and J by 9 bases, leaving 23 bases between them.

This clonotype was seen a handful of times. The chain recombines TRBV25-1 with TRBJ1-1; D ambiguous. The V gene's germline CDR1 is MGHDK and CDR2 SYGVNS. CDR3 size: 14 residues. Trimming removed 3 bases at V and 1 base at J, with 9 bases between. The CDR3 spells CASSESLENTEAFF. The DNA of the CDR3 is TGTGCCAGCAGTGAGAGTCTGGAGAACACTGAAGCTTTCTTT.

The genes are TRBV24-1 and TRBJ2-1; 12 nucleotides align to TRBD2. From germline, CDR1 is KGHDR and CDR2 SFDVKD. Trimming removed 4 bases from V and 8 bases from J; junction bases left unmatched: 8. The CDR3 is made up of 16 amino acids. CDR3 nucleotides: TGTGCCACCAGTGACCTGGCTAGCGGGGGGGCCGATGAGCAGTTCTTC. Its protein product is CATSDLASGGADEQFF.

V usage is TRBV19 and J usage is TRBJ1-5; D is unclear. The V end lost 3 bases, the J end lost 9 bases, and 15 bases lay between the germline ends. Looked up from germline, CDR1 is LNHDA and CDR2 is SQIVND (reference sequence). CDR3 length: 14 residues. CDR3: CASSITAGWRPQHF. CDR3 nucleotide sequence: TGTGCCAGTAGTATTACGGCGGGTTGGAGGCCCCAGCATTTT.

The chain joins TRBV7-9 to TRBJ1-2; D gene uncertain. CDR1 is SEHNR, CDR2 FQNEAQ, per germline (reference sequence). The ends were cut back, 5 bases at V and 4 bases at J, with 17 bases in the middle. There are 15 residues in the CDR3. The CDR3 region is CASSPRHPEPYGYTF. Here the CDR3 DNA reads TGTGCCAGCAGCCCTCGACACCCAGAACCCTATGGCTACACCTTC.

This clonotype was detected ten times or more. The chain is built from TRBV5-1 and TRBJ1-2; D uncertain. The V end was cut by 7 bases, the J end by 5 bases, with 15 bases between. Germline CDR1 reads SGHRS; CDR2 reads YFSETQ. The CDR3 covers 13 residues. In DNA form, the CDR3 reads TGCGCCAGCCAGACCGACCAAGGATATGGCTACACCTTC. As protein: CASQTDQGYGYTF. Variable domain in full (rest from reference TRBV5-1 and TRBJ1-2): KAGVTQTPRYLIKTRGQQVTLSCSPISGHRSVSWYQQTPGQGLQFLFEYFSETQRNKGNFPGRFSGRQFSNSRSEMNVSTLELGDSALYLCASQTDQGYGYTFGSGTRLTVV.

This clonotype has a handful of counts. The V call is TRBV7-9, the J call TRBJ1-1; no reliable D call. CDR3 size: 12 residues. Germline V gene sequence: CDR1 SEHNR, CDR2 FQNEAQ (reference sequence). Trimming removed 0 bases at V and 10 bases at J, with 9 bases between. This CDR3 reads CASSLAHSAAFF. DNA of the CDR3: TGTGCCAGCAGCTTAGCCCACTCGGCAGCTTTCTTT.

This clonotype was seen a few times. The V and J genes are TRBV24-1 and TRBJ1-1; tentative D call: TRBD1 (6 bases). CDR1 and CDR2 (germline): KGHDR, SFDVKD. CDR3 length: 14 residues. Trimming pared 3 bases from V and 6 bases from J, leaving 13 bases between. The CDR3 coding sequence is TGTGCCACCAGTGATGGGACAACGAAAGCTGAAGCTTTCTTT. This encodes CATSDGTTKAEAFF.

This clonotype has more than one count but fewer than ten. This chain links TRBV4-2 with TRBJ2-7, with TRBD2 matching over 11 bases. With V trimmed by 0 bases and J by 4 bases, 14 bases remained unmatched. This CDR3 is 19 amino acids long. In germline, CDR1 is LGHNA, CDR2 YNFKEQ. The CDR3 is CASSQDPVLAGEFRYEQYF. The CDR3 DNA is TGTGCCAGCAGCCAAGATCCCGTACTAGCGGGAGAATTTCGGTACGAGCAGTACTTC.

This clonotype showed up many times. V gene TRBV7-6 combines with J gene TRBJ2-7, with 8 bases lining up with TRBD1. From germline, CDR1 is SGHVS and CDR2 FNYEAQ. The V gene end was trimmed by 1 base and the J gene end by 7 bases; junction bases not matched to a gene: 12. This CDR3 region has 16 residues. The CDR3 DNA follows: TGTGCCAGCAGCTTAGTACAGGGGGGTGTCTACGAGGAGCAGTACTTC. As protein: CASSLVQGGVYEEQYF.

This clonotype turned up a few times. The gene calls are TRBV7-2 and TRBJ2-3; possibly TRBD2 for D (5 bases). The CDR3 runs to 14 residues. CDR1 and CDR2 from the germline V gene are SGHTA and FQGNSA. Trimming removed 2 bases at V and 4 bases at J, with 10 bases between. The CDR3 coding sequence is TGTGCCAGCAGCTTATGGGAGAGCGCAGATACGCAGTATTTT. Protein sequence: CASSLWESADTQYF.

Only a few counts were recorded for this clonotype. This rearrangement joins TRBV12-3 or TRBV12-4 to TRBJ2-1; 7 bases agree with TRBD1. The CDR3 sequence is 15 residues long. After removal of 3 bases from V and 4 bases from J, the junction contained 6 bases not matched to a gene. The CDR3 spells CASSLGDRIYNEQFF. The DNA for the CDR3 is TGTGCCAGCAGTTTGGGGGACAGAATATACAATGAGCAGTTCTTC.

The rearrangement joins TRBV7-9 to TRBJ2-4; D is unresolved. From germline, CDR1 is SEHNR and CDR2 FQNEAQ (reference sequence). The ends were cut back, 4 bases at V and 6 bases at J, with 7 bases in the middle. There are 12 residues in the CDR3. CDR3 nucleotide sequence: TGTGCCAGCAGCTCCACCCCAAACATTCAGTACTTC. Translating it yields CASSSTPNIQYF.

This clonotype turned up a few times. The chain combines TRBV7-2 with TRBJ2-1; D not certain. CDR3 length: 15 residues. Germline V gene lookup returns CDR1 SGHTA and CDR2 FQGNSA. V was pared by 5 bases and J by 0 bases, with 11 bases between. The CDR3 DNA reads TGTGCCAGCAGCGTCGGACCAAGCTCCTACAATGAGCAGTTCTTC. The encoded protein is CASSVGPSSYNEQFF.

The CDR3 spells CSATSHRGSSYNEQFF. The CDR3 DNA follows: TGCAGTGCCACATCTCACAGGGGGAGCTCCTACAATGAGCAGTTCTTC. V and J are TRBV20-1 and TRBJ2-1, with TRBD1 matching over 8 bases. J was trimmed by 0 bases and V by 6 bases; bases with no gene match: 10. The CDR3 runs 16 residues. CDR1 is DFQATT, CDR2 SNEGSKA, per germline (reference sequence).

The chain is built from TRBV6-2 or TRBV6-3 and TRBJ2-7; D possibly uses TRBD1 or TRBD2 (5 bases each). In germline, CDR1 is MNHEY, CDR2 SVGEGT. Trimming removed 2 bases from V and 1 base from J, with 15 bases in between. CDR3 length: 16 residues. For the CDR3, the DNA is TGTGCCAGCAGTTACCCCCGCAGGGACGGATCCTACGAGCAGTACTTC. Its protein product is CASSYPRRDGSYEQYF.

The chain links TRBV21-1 to TRBJ2-3. TRBV21-1 is listed as a pseudogene. CDR3 length: 16 residues. CDR3 coding DNA: TGTGCCAGCAGCAAAGCAAGAGACCATTGCACAGATACGCAGTATTTT. This translates into CASSKARDHCTDTQYF.

The chain recombines TRBV5-1 with TRBJ1-3; 8 positions match TRBD1. The germline V gene has CDR1 SGHRS and CDR2 YFSETQ. This CDR3 has 17 residues. The V and J ends lost 0 bases and 2 bases, in that order; junction bases with no gene match: 7. CDR3 bases: TGCGCCAGCAGCTTGGAATACGGGACAGGCCCTGGAAACACCATATATTTT. This gives the protein CASSLEYGTGPGNTIYF.

The chain recombines TRBV29-1 with TRBJ2-5; D gene unclear. CDR3 length: 11 residues. CDR1 is SQVTM and CDR2 is ANQGSEA in the germline V gene. CDR3 sequence (DNA): TGCAACCCAAGGCGCCAAGAGACCCAGTACTTC. Its translation is CNPRRQETQYF. Looking up the rest from reference TRBV29-1 and TRBJ2-5 gives the full variable domain: SAVISQKPSRDICQRGTSLTIQCQVDSQVTMMFWYRQQPGQSLTLIATANQGSEATYESGFVIDKFPISRPNLTFSTLTVSNMSPEDSSIYLCNPRRQETQYFGPGTRLLVL.

This clonotype was counted only a few times. V usage is TRBV16 and J usage is TRBJ2-7; D gene ambiguous. V lost 0 bases and J 2 bases, leaving 8 bases between the germline ends. Germline V CDR1 and CDR2: KGHSY, FQNENV. This CDR3 is built from 14 residues. This chain's CDR3 is CASSQSRQTYEQYF. As DNA, the CDR3 is TGTGCCAGCAGCCAATCCAGGCAGACCTACGAGCAGTACTTC.

The rearrangement uses TRBV5-1 and TRBJ2-3, with TRBD2 identical over 11 bases. The trim removed 3 bases at V and 2 bases at J, leaving 8 bases unmatched. The CDR3 has 17 residues. CDR1 and CDR2 (germline): SGHRS, YFSETQ. As DNA, the CDR3 is TGCGCCAGCAGCTCCGGACTAGCGGGCTTACCCACAGATACGCAGTATTTT. Translating gives CASSSGLAGLPTDTQYF.

The V call is TRBV5-5, the J call TRBJ1-5; D perhaps matches TRBD1 (6 bases). From germline, CDR1 is SGHKS and CDR2 YYEKEE (reference sequence). Trimming shortened V by 4 bases and J by 9 bases, and 17 bases separated the two germline ends. The CDR3 covers 14 residues. The CDR3 here is CASSPGQFLAPQHF. CDR3 bases: TGTGCCAGCAGCCCCGGACAGTTCCTGGCGCCCCAGCATTTT.

The J gene is TRBJ2-1, the V gene TRBV7-2; D not certain. This CDR3 region has 13 residues. Trimming pared 0 bases from V and 8 bases from J, leaving 8 bases between. Germline assignment: CDR1 SGHTA and CDR2 FQGNSA. CDR3 residues: CASSLARWDEQFF. CDR3 nucleotide sequence: TGTGCCAGCAGCTTAGCGAGATGGGATGAGCAGTTCTTC.

The CDR3 loop reads CSVALTVSYEQYF. The CDR3 nucleotides are TGCAGCGTTGCTCTTACAGTCTCCTACGAGCAGTACTTC. The V and J genes are TRBV29-1 and TRBJ2-7; D is ambiguous. The ends were cut back, 4 bases at V and 0 bases at J, with 10 bases in the middle. Germline values: CDR1 SQVTM, CDR2 ANQGSEA. CDR3 size: 13 residues.

This clonotype was observed a few times. The chain employs TRBV19 and TRBJ2-2; weak D call: TRBD2 (5 bases). V was trimmed by 2 bases and J by 5 bases, leaving 12 bases between them. Germline assignment: CDR1 LNHDA and CDR2 SQIVND (reference sequence). The CDR3 length is 15 residues. The CDR3 reads CASSIQASWTGELFF. The CDR3 DNA reads as TGTGCCAGTAGTATACAGGCTAGCTGGACCGGGGAGCTGTTTTTT.

The chain couples TRBV7-2 to TRBJ2-5, with D tentatively TRBD1 (6 bases). V lost 5 bases to trimming and J lost 4 bases, with 17 bases between them. The CDR3 length is 15 residues. The V gene's germline CDR1 is SGHTA and CDR2 FQGNSA. The CDR3 DNA sequence: TGTGCCAGCAGCCGCAGGGGATGGGTATCAGAGACCCAGTACTTC. Amino acids: CASSRRGWVSETQYF.

V gene TRBV5-1 combines with J gene TRBJ2-1; TRBD2 matches at 9 bases. Germline CDR1 and CDR2: SGHRS and YFSETQ. The CDR3 has 17 residues. Trimming at V came to 5 bases and at J to 7 bases, leaving 16 bases not matched to a gene. CDR3 sequence: CASSTARGSGSGNEQFF. The CDR3 DNA is TGCGCCAGCAGTACGGCGCGGGGTAGCGGGAGTGGAAATGAGCAGTTCTTC.

The chain is built from TRBV6-5 and TRBJ2-3; 10 nucleotides align to TRBD1. The CDR3 runs to 15 residues. Looked up from germline, CDR1 is MNHEY and CDR2 is SVGAGI. Trimming cost V 5 bases and J 3 bases; bases outside gene matches: 5. CDR3: CASSTWGQGTDTQYF. CDR3 nucleotide sequence: TGTGCCAGCAGTACTTGGGGACAGGGGACAGATACGCAGTATTTT.

The V call is TRBV12-3 or TRBV12-4, the J call TRBJ2-1; 9 positions agree with TRBD2. Germline trimming cut 3 bases from V and 3 bases from J; bases unmatched to any gene: 6. The CDR3 covers 16 residues. Here the CDR3 reads CASSFMAGGYYNEQFF. CDR3 DNA: TGTGCCAGCAGTTTCATGGCGGGAGGGTACTACAATGAGCAGTTCTTC.

This clonotype appeared a few times. In DNA, the CDR3 is TGTGCCACCAGCGACTATAGCGGGAGCACCACCGGGGAGCTGTTTTTT. It encodes CATSDYSGSTTGELFF. The rearrangement joins TRBV15 to TRBJ2-2; 9 positions match TRBD2. V was clipped by 5 bases and J by 4 bases; unmatched bases: 8. The V gene's germline CDR1 is LNHNV and CDR2 YYDKDF (reference sequence). This CDR3 region has 16 residues.